The 2 T cell receptor beta chains below all came from one sample that was sequenced in a study of beta chain features in type 1 diabetes. Expressed TCRB transcripts were sequenced because the entire RNA isolate underwent reverse transcription. Libraries were prepared by immunoSEQ multiplex PCR; TCRdb keeps only in-frame clonotypes and omits some of them. The data show about 140,000 clones, roughly 9.7% seen once. Sequencing was done on a sample of central memory CD4+ T cells from blood. The receptors derive from a woman in her forties in good health.

This clone showed up just a few times. The chain is built from TRBV5-1 and TRBJ2-2; perhaps TRBD2 as D (5 bases). CDR3 length: 17 amino acids. Germline V gene lookup returns CDR1 SGHRS and CDR2 YFSETQ. Deletions cut 2 bases from V and 7 bases from J, with 21 bases between. CDR3 in DNA: TGCGCCAGCAGCTTAAATCTGGACCACCTGAGGGTCGGGGAGCTGTTTTTT. It is translated as CASSLNLDHLRVGELFF.

The rearrangement links TRBV29-1 to TRBJ1-2; a weak D match, TRBD1 (6 bases). Trimming pared 3 bases from V and 8 bases from J, leaving 13 bases between. The CDR3 loop spans 12 amino acids. Germline V CDR1 and CDR2: SQVTM, ANQGSEA. CDR3 region: CSVDSQGRGYTF. CDR3 sequence (DNA): TGCAGCGTTGATTCACAGGGACGGGGCTACACCTTC.